This record concerns one T cell receptor beta chain sequence. Its antigen remains unidentified. The data stem from a study of T cell responses to AZD1222 COVID-19 vaccine. Findings and caveats of the study: Most donors were white British, females outnumbered males, and clonal diversity was possibly underestimated. Baseline seropositivity characterized only a handful of AZD1222 recipients. Reportedly, nearly half the spike-specific TCRs target unmutated variant regions.

Only in-frame clones appear in the TCRdb table, and some are missing; sequencing was by immunoSEQ multiplex PCR. This sample has over 120,000 clones, with 93% found just once. V gave up 8 bases and J gave up 9 bases, with 14 bases separating them. The CDR3 has 13 amino acids. The germline V gene has CDR1 SGHVS and CDR2 FNYEAQ. Specimen: peripheral blood, collected on day 0 of AZD1222 vaccination. This clonotype originated in an adult in good health. The chain has TRBV7-6 and TRBJ1-6, with D perhaps matching TRBD1 (6 bases). The CDR3 coding sequence is TGTGCCAGCGCCCCAGGGGCGCGTTCACCCCTCCACTTT. Translating gives CASAPGARSPLHF.